A single sample is the source of the 17 T cell receptor beta chains below, sequenced in a study of patients and donors after allogeneic stem cell transplantation. TCRdb processed the RT-PCR reads anew with MiXCR; each CDR3 protein has one entry. The data hold around 150,000 distinct CDR3 sequences, with 30% to 45% observed a single time. Material: blood, either unsorted or a sorted T cell fraction (not recorded which). These receptors were obtained from a human donor who was either an allogeneic HSCT recipient or a stem cell or donor lymphocyte infusion donor (not recorded which). It is not recorded whose cells these are; they may come from a transplant donor.

V is TRBV7-2 and J is TRBJ1-1; TRBD1 matches 10 bases. CDR1 and CDR2 from the germline V gene are SGHTA and FQGNSA. V shed 2 bases and J 2 bases; nucleotides not matched to a gene: 11. The length of the CDR3 is 18 residues. CDR3 amino acids: CASSLTPTGGRLNTEAFF. The CDR3 nucleotides read TGTGCCAGCAGCTTAACCCCGACAGGGGGCCGTCTAAACACTGAAGCTTTCTTT.

The chain carries TRBV11-2 and TRBJ1-1; 12 nucleotides line up with TRBD1. The V segment lost 4 bases and the J segment 0 bases; nucleotides outside the gene matches: 9. The germline CDR1 and CDR2 sequences are SGHAT and FQNNGV. This CDR3 is built from 18 residues. The CDR3 sequence: CASSSAGQGAWMNTEAFF. The CDR3 coding sequence is TGTGCCAGCAGCTCCGCGGGACAGGGGGCGTGGATGAACACTGAAGCTTTCTTT.

The chain combines TRBV9 with TRBJ2-1, with TRBD2 matching over 7 bases. Germline values: CDR1 SGDLS, CDR2 YYNGEE. Losses at the gene ends were 7 bases for V and 4 bases for J; bases not matched to a gene: 8. The CDR3 spans 14 residues. CDR3 nucleotide sequence: TGTGCCAGCTCCGCCCCGGGGGGTTACAATGAGCAGTTCTTC. Its translation is CASSAPGGYNEQFF.

The J gene is TRBJ2-5, the V gene TRBV15; D is uncertain. Trimming cost V 6 bases and J 2 bases, with 10 bases left between them. The germline V gene encodes CDR1 LNHNV and CDR2 YYDKDF (reference sequence). The CDR3 length is 13 residues. CDR3 sequence (DNA): TGTGCCACCAGAACAGAGAATCAAGAGACCCAGTACTTC. Translating it yields CATRTENQETQYF.

This clonotype appeared many times. V usage is TRBV5-5 and J usage is TRBJ1-1; no clear D. V gave up 0 bases and J gave up 0 bases, with 9 bases separating them. CDR1 is SGHKS and CDR2 is YYEKEE in the germline V gene (reference sequence). The CDR3 loop spans 15 amino acids. The CDR3 loop reads CASSLELHVNTEAFF. The DNA of the CDR3 is TGTGCCAGCAGCTTGGAACTCCACGTGAACACTGAAGCTTTCTTT.

The sample holds a few counts of this clonotype. J is TRBJ1-2 and V is TRBV20-1; a weak D match, TRBD1 (5 bases). Germline CDR1 and CDR2: DFQATT and SNEGSKA (reference sequence). The V end lost 2 bases, the J end lost 8 bases, and 18 bases lay between the germline ends. The CDR3 totals 14 residues. CDR3 DNA: TGCAGTGCTAGATGGGCAGGGAGAGACTGGGGCTACACCTTC. Translating it yields CSARWAGRDWGYTF.

This chain connects TRBV4-3 to TRBJ2-5; D not resolved. The CDR3 covers 14 residues. Trimming shortened V by 0 bases and J by 5 bases, and 10 bases separated the two germline ends. CDR1 is LGHNA and CDR2 is YSLEER in the germline V gene. In DNA form, the CDR3 reads TGCGCCAGCAGCCAAGATATGGTCCTTGAGACCCAGTACTTC. Protein product: CASSQDMVLETQYF.

The chain joins TRBV7-9 to TRBJ2-1; 9 bases map to TRBD2. This CDR3 has 17 amino acids. J gave up 7 bases and V 5 bases, and 15 bases lay outside the gene matches. CDR1 and CDR2 (germline): SEHNR, FQNEAQ (reference sequence). CDR3 residues: CASSPIPLAGAQNEQFF. The CDR3 DNA is TGTGCCAGCAGCCCCATCCCTTTAGCGGGGGCCCAAAATGAGCAGTTCTTC.

The chain uses TRBV3-1 and TRBJ1-5, with D unclear. The CDR3 covers 16 residues. CDR1 and CDR2 (germline): LGHDT, YNNKEL (reference sequence). V was trimmed by 0 bases and J by 3 bases, leaving 12 bases between them. The CDR3 reads CASSQDPSGINQPQHF. The CDR3, as DNA: TGTGCCAGCAGCCAAGATCCGTCCGGAATCAATCAGCCCCAGCATTTT.

The chain employs TRBV20-1 and TRBJ1-2; a possible D gene is TRBD1 (5 bases). V shed 5 bases and J shed 1 base, with 8 bases lying between them. This CDR3 has 12 residues. CDR1 and CDR2 (germline): DFQATT, SNEGSKA (reference sequence). CDR3 nucleotides: TGCAGTGCTGCGACAGTTAACTATGGCTACACCTTC. It is translated as CSAATVNYGYTF.

This clonotype appeared a few times. V usage is TRBV27 and J usage is TRBJ1-1, with TRBD1 matching over 7 bases. Germline loops: CDR1 MNHEY, CDR2 SMNVEV (reference sequence). The V and J ends lost 5 bases and 8 bases, in that order; junction bases with no gene match: 8. The length of the CDR3 is 13 residues. For the CDR3, the DNA is TGTGCCAGCAGTCCGGGACAGATAAAGGAAGCTTTCTTT. Protein sequence: CASSPGQIKEAFF.

The chain recombines TRBV4-3 with TRBJ2-5; D not resolved. Deletions cut 0 bases from V and 4 bases from J, with 9 bases between. The germline V gene has CDR1 LGHNA and CDR2 YSLEER. This CDR3 is built from 14 residues. CDR3 loop: CASSQEATGETQYF. DNA for the CDR3: TGCGCCAGCAGCCAAGAGGCCACTGGAGAGACCCAGTACTTC.

This clonotype was seen only a few times. This chain uses TRBV4-3 with TRBJ1-1; the D is unclear. Germline V lookup: CDR1 LGHNA, CDR2 YSLEER. This CDR3 spans 14 amino acids. V lost 8 bases to trimming and J lost 1 base, with 14 bases between them. This CDR3 reads CASASGVPNTEAFF. The CDR3 nucleotides read TGCGCCAGCGCCTCTGGAGTCCCGAACACTGAAGCTTTCTTT.

The CDR3 loop is CASSLEATRRSGNTIYF. CDR3 sequence (DNA): TGCGCCAGCAGCTTGGAGGCTACCCGGAGGTCTGGAAACACCATATATTTT. The chain recombines TRBV5-1 with TRBJ1-3; D gene uncertain. The germline V and J ends were trimmed by 0 bases and 1 base, with 14 bases remaining between them. In germline, CDR1 is SGHRS, CDR2 YFSETQ. The CDR3 length is 17 residues.

This chain connects TRBV27 to TRBJ1-6, with TRBD1 as a possible D gene (5 bases). This CDR3 contains 17 residues. With 6 bases removed from V and 0 bases from J, the gap between germline ends came to 15 bases. In germline, CDR1 is MNHEY, CDR2 SMNVEV (reference sequence). CDR3: CASRPPAGGSYNSPLHF. The CDR3 coding sequence is TGTGCCAGCAGGCCCCCCGCGGGGGGCTCCTATAATTCACCCCTCCACTTT.

The CDR3 loop reads CATSLGGSLDGYTF. CDR3 DNA sequence: TGTGCCACCAGCCTTGGGGGAAGTTTGGATGGCTACACCTTC. This chain uses TRBV24-1 with TRBJ1-2; TRBD1 is a possible D gene (5 bases). The CDR3 length is 14 residues. Trimming removed 7 bases from V and 6 bases from J, with 17 bases in between. Germline CDR1 KGHDR, CDR2 SFDVKD.

This clonotype was counted a few times. V is TRBV4-3 and J is TRBJ2-5, with D perhaps TRBD1 (6 bases). Germline CDR1 LGHNA, CDR2 YSLEER. The V gene lost 4 bases and the J gene lost 4 bases, with 16 bases spanning the gap. The CDR3 is made up of 15 amino acids. CDR3 nucleotides: TGCGCCAGCAGCCCCTCCCGGACAGCAACAGAGACCCAGTACTTC. It specifies CASSPSRTATETQYF.